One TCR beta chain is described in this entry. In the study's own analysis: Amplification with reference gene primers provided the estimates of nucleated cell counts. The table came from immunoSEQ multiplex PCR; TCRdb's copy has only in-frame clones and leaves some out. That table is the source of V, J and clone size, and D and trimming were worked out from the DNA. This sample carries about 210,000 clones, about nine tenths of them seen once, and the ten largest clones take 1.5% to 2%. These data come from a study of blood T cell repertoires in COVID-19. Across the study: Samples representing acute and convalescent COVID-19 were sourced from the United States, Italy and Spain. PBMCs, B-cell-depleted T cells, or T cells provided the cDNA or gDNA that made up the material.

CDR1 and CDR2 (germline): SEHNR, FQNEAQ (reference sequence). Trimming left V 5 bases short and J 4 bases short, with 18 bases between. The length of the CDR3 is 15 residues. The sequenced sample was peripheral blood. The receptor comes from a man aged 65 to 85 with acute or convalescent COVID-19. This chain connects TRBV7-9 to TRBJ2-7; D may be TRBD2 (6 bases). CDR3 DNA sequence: TGTGCCAGCAGCCCCCTGGTCCGGGGGACTTACGAGCAGTACTTC. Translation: CASSPLVRGTYEQYF.